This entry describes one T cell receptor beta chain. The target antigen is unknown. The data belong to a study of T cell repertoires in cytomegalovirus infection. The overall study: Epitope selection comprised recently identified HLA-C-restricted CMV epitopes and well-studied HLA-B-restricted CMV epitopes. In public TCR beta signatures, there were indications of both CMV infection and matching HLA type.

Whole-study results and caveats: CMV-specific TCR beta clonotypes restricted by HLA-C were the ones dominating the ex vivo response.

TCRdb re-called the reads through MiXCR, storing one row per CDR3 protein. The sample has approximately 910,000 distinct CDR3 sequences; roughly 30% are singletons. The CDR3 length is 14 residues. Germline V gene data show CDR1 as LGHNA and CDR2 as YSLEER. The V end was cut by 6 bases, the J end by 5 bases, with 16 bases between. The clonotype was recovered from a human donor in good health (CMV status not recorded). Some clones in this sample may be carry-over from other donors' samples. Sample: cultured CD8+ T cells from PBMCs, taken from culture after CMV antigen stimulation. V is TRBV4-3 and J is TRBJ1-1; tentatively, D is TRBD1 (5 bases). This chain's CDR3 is CASSLSSGGTEAFF. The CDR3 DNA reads TGCGCCAGCAGTCTCTCGTCGGGGGGTACTGAAGCTTTCTTT.